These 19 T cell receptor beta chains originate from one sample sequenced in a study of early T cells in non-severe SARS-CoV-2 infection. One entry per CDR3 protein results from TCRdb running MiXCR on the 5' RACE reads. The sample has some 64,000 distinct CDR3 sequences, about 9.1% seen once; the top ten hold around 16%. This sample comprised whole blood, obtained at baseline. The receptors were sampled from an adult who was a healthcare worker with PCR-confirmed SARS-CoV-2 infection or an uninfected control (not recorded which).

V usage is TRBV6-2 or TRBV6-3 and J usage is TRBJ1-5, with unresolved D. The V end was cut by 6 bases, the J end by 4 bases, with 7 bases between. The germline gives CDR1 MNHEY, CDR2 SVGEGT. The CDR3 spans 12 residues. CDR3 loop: CASRSLNQPQHF. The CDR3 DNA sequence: TGTGCCAGCAGGTCACTTAATCAGCCCCAGCATTTT.

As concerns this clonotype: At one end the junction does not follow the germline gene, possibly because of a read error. The CDR3 region has the DNA TGTGCCAGCAGTAAAACAGGGGGCCGAAATCTGCACTCTGGAAACGCCATATATTTT. It translates to CASSKTGGRNLHSGNAIYF. V and J are TRBV6-6 and TRBJ1-3, with 9 bases identical to TRBD1. There are 19 residues in the CDR3. The germline gives CDR1 MNHNY, CDR2 SVGAGI (reference sequence).

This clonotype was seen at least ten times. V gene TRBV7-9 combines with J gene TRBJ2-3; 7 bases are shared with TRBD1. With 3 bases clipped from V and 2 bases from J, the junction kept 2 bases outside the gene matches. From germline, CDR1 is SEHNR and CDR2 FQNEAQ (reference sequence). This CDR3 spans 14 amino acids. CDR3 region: CASSLGQPTDTQYF. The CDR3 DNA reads TGTGCCAGCAGCTTGGGACAGCCCACAGATACGCAGTATTTT.

CDR3: CASSAYTGTSLFTDTQYF. The DNA of the CDR3 is TGTGCCAGCAGCGCCTACACCGGGACTAGCCTTTTCACAGATACGCAGTATTTT. The chain couples TRBV9 to TRBJ2-3, with 9 positions matching TRBD2. Unmatched junction bases numbered 13, after V lost 3 bases and J lost 2 bases. From germline, CDR1 is SGDLS and CDR2 YYNGEE. This CDR3 is 18 amino acids long. The complete variable domain, with remaining parts taken from reference TRBV9 and TRBJ2-3, reads DSGVTQTPKHLITATGQRVTLRCSPRSGDLSVYWYQQSLDQGLQFLIQYYNGEERAKGNILERFSAQQFPDLHSELNLSSLELGDSALYFCASSAYTGTSLFTDTQYFGPGTRLTVL.

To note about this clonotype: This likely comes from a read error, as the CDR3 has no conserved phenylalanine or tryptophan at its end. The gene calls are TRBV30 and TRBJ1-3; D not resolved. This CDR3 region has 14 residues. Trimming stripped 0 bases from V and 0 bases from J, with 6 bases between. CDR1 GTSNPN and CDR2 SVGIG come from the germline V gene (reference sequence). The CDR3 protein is CAWSVRGSGNTIYS. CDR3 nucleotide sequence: TGTGCCTGGAGTGTACGAGGCTCTGGAAACACCATATATTCT.

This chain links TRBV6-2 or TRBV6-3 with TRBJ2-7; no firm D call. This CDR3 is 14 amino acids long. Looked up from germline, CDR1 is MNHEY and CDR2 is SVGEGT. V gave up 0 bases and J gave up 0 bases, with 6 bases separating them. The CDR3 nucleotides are TGTGCCAGCAGTTACTCGTGGAGCTCCTACGAGCAGTACTTC. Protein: CASSYSWSSYEQYF.

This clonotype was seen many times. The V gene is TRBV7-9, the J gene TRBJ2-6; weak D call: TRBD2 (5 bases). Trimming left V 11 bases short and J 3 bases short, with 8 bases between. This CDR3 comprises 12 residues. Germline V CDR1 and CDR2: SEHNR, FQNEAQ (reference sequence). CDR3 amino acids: CAGGGGANVLTF. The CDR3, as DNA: TGTGCCGGAGGTGGTGGGGCCAACGTCCTGACTTTC.

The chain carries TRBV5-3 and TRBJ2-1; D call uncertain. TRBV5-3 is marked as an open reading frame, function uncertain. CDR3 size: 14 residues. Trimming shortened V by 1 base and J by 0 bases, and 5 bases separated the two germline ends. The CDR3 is CARSLLCSYNEQFF. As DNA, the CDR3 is TGTGCCAGAAGCTTGCTATGCTCCTACAATGAGCAGTTCTTC.

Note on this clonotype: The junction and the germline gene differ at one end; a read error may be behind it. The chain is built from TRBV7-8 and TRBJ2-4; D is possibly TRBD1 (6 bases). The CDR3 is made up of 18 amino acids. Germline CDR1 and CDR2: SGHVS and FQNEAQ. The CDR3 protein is CASSLGRKSPGAKIIQYF. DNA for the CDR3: TGTGCCAGCAGCTTAGGGCGGAAAAGCCCAGGGGCCAAAATCATTCAGTACTTC.

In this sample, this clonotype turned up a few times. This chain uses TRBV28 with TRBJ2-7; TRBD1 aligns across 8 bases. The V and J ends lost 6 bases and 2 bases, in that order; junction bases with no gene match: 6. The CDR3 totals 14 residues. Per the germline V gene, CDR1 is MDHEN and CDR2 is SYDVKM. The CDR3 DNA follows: TGTGCCAGCAGATTCGACAGGGGAGCCTACGAGCAGTACTTC. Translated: CASRFDRGAYEQYF.

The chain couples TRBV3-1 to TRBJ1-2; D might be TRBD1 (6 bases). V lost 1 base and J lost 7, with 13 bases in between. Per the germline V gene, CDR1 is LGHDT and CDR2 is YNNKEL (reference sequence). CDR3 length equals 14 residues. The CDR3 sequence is CASSQVGGATGYTF. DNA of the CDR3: TGTGCCAGCAGCCAAGTAGGGGGGGCAACTGGCTACACCTTC.

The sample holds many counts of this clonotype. The CDR3: CAISDGSGRGNTEAFF. The CDR3 DNA follows: TGTGCCATCAGTGACGGGAGCGGCCGGGGGAACACTGAAGCTTTCTTT. The chain links TRBV10-3 to TRBJ1-1, with D unresolved. Germline CDR1 ENHRY, CDR2 SYGVKD. Between the trimmed V and J ends, which lost 3 bases and 1 base, there was a span of 15 bases. This CDR3 is 16 amino acids long.

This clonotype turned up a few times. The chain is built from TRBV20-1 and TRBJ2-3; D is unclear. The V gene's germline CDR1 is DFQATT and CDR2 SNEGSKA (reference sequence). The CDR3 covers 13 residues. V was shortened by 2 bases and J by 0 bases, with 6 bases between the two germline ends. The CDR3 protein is CSARQASTDTQYF. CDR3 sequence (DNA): TGCAGTGCTAGACAGGCTAGCACAGATACGCAGTATTTT.

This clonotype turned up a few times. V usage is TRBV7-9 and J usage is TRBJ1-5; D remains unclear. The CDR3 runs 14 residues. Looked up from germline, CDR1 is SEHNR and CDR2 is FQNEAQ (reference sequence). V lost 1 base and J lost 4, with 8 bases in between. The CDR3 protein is CASSLDSRNQPQHF. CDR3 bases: TGTGCCAGCAGCTTAGACTCCCGGAATCAGCCCCAGCATTTT.

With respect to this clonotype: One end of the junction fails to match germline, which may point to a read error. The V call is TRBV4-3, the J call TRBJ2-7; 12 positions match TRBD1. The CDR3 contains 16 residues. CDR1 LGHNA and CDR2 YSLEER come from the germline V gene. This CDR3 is CASSRHTGQGAYELYF. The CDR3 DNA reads TGCGCCAGCAGCCGTCATACGGGACAGGGGGCATACGAGCTGTACTTC.

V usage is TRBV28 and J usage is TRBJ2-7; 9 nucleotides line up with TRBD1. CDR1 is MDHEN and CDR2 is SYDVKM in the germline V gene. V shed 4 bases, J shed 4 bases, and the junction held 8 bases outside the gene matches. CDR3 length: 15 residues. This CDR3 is CASSSTGGPEYEQYF. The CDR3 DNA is TGTGCCAGCAGTTCTACAGGGGGCCCTGAATACGAGCAGTACTTC.

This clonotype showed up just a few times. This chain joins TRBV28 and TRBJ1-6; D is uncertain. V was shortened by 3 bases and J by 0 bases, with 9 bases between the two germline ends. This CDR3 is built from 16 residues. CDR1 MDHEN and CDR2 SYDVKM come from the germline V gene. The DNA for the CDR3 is TGTGCCAGCAGTTTTCGCAGGAGCTCCTATAATTCACCCCTCCACTTT. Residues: CASSFRRSSYNSPLHF. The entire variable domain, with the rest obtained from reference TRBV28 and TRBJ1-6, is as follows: DVKVTQSSRYLVKRTGEKVFLECVQDMDHENMFWYRQDPGLGLRLIYFSYDVKMKEKGDIPEGYSVSREKKERFSLILESASTNQTSMYLCASSFRRSSYNSPLHFGNGTRLTVT.

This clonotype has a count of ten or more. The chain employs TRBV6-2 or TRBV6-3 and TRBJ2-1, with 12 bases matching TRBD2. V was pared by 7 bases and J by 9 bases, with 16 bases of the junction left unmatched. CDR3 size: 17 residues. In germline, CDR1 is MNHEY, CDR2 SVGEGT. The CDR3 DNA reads TGTGCCAGCATCTCACCAGGGCTAGCGGGAGGGCCCGGTGAGCAGTTCTTC. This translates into CASISPGLAGGPGEQFF.

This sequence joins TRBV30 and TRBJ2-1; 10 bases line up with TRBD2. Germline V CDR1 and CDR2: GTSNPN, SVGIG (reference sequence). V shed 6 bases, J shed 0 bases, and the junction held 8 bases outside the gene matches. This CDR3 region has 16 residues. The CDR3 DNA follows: TGTGCCTGCCAGCGGGAGGGCCCAAACTCCTACAATGAGCAGTTCTTC. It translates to CACQREGPNSYNEQFF. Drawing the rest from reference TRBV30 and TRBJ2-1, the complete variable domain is SQTIHQWPATLVQPVGSPLSLECTVEGTSNPNLYWYRQAAGRGLQLLFYSVGIGQISSEVPQNLSASRPQDRQFILSSKKLLLSDSGFYLCACQREGPNSYNEQFFGPGTRLTVL.